This entry describes one T cell receptor beta chain. As yet, its antigen is unknown. The sample originates from a study of shared clonotypes between healthy human individuals. Study-level results: The naive CD4 repertoires of a handful of donors were compared, and around 5% of clonotypes were shared. Tissues were not sampled, only blood, and their repertoires likely differ.

This CDR3 has 15 residues. Deletions cut 6 bases from V and 2 bases from J, with 14 bases between. Germline CDR1 is KGHSH and CDR2 is LQKENI. The study ran the assay at deep level. This table comes from immunoSEQ multiplex PCR, and its TCRdb copy is limited to in-frame clones, with some not included. The repertoire holds under 650,000 clones, with 90% to 96% as singletons. This sequence was found in a woman aged 30 to 39 in good health. Sequenced material: naive CD4+ T cells sorted from blood. Subset meaning: CD45RA+ positively selected. The J gene is TRBJ2-1, the V gene TRBV18, with D unresolved. CDR3: CASSPTLATYNEQFF. As DNA, the CDR3 is TGTGCCAGCTCCCCAACCCTGGCAACCTACAATGAGCAGTTCTTC.